The present T cell receptor beta chain was sequenced within a study of shared clonotypes between healthy human individuals. General study points: Only blood was sampled; tissue repertoires likely differ.

The method was immunoSEQ multiplex PCR; TCRdb's version includes in-frame clones alone and lacks a portion of them. The sample carries approximately 2.5 million clones, around nine tenths recorded once. The CD4+ fraction was divided into a CD45RA+ naive subset and a CD45RA-negative memory subset. Trimming took 5 bases from V and 6 from J; bases not matched to a gene: 5. The CDR3 runs 14 residues. The germline V gene has CDR1 SGHTA and CDR2 FQGNSA. Remarks on this clone: The antigen is not known.

The chain carries TRBV7-2 and TRBJ1-3, with 9 bases fitting TRBD1. Input material: naive CD4+ T cells sorted from blood. Documented subset: CD45RA+ positively selected. The TCR originated in a man younger than 30 in good health. The CDR3 region has the DNA TGTGCCAGCAGCCTTGGACAGGGGACAAACACCATATATTTT. Translated: CASSLGQGTNTIYF.